The rows below give T cell receptor beta chains drawn from one sample of a study of blood T cell repertoires in COVID-19. Sequencing used immunoSEQ multiplex PCR; TCRdb keeps in-frame clones, though not all of them. The sample lists about 110,000 clones, 88% seen once, with roughly 2.3% in the top ten. The sequencing sample was made of peripheral blood. These receptors all stem from a human donor in a cohort sampled during active COVID-19. CDR3s include the opening cysteine and the closing phenylalanine or tryptophan. A D gene is named only where the DNA matches it firmly. The size field is filled for only some rows; it gives once, few, many or a size class.

V	size	J	D	length	CDR3	DNA
TRBV6-5	.	TRBJ1-5	.	15	CASSYSSTGSSPQHF	TGTGCCAGCAGTTACTCCTCGACAGGTTCATCGCCCCAGCATTTT
TRBV28	.	TRBJ1-5	.	15	CASRLPRAGAQPQHF	TGTGCCAGCAGATTACCACGGGCAGGGGCTCAGCCCCAGCATTTT
TRBV11-2	.	TRBJ2-2	TRBD2	18	CASSWTGLAGGGTGELFF	TGTGCCAGCAGCTGGACGGGACTAGCGGGGGGCGGCACCGGGGAGCTGTTTTTT
TRBV7-9	.	TRBJ2-7	.	14	CASSLVGQGYEQYF	TGTGCCAGCAGCCTAGTCGGCCAGGGCTACGAGCAGTACTTC
TRBV7-9	.	TRBJ1-1	.	15	CASSGRTALNTEAFF	TGTGCCAGCAGCGGAAGGACTGCCCTGAACACTGAAGCTTTCTTT
TRBV20-1	.	TRBJ1-5	TRBD1	17	CSASSGTGGSGNQPQHF	TGCAGTGCTAGTTCCGGGACAGGGGGAAGTGGCAATCAGCCCCAGCATTTT
TRBV9	.	TRBJ2-1	.	14	CASSVGVGSDEQFF	TGTGCCAGCAGCGTAGGAGTGGGGAGCGATGAGCAGTTCTTC
TRBV10-2	few	TRBJ1-4	TRBD1	21	CASKLGTGGADSPGTNEKLFF	TGCGCCAGCAAGCTCGGGACAGGGGGCGCAGATAGTCCTGGAACTAATGAAAAACTGTTTTTT
TRBV19	.	TRBJ2-2	TRBD2	19	CASSIESPAGVANTGELFF	TGTGCCAGTAGTATAGAAAGTCCAGCGGGAGTCGCGAACACCGGGGAGCTGTTTTTT
TRBV29-1	.	TRBJ1-2	.	13	CSVERQANYGYTF	TGCAGCGTTGAGAGGCAAGCTAACTATGGCTACACCTTC
TRBV3-1/TRBV3-2	.	TRBJ1-5	.	13	CASSRKGEGAQHF	TGTGCCAGCAGCCGAAAGGGGGAAGGGGCCCAGCATTTT
TRBV4-1	.	TRBJ1-2	.	16	CASSQDRGEASYGYTF	TGCGCCAGCAGCCAAGATCGGGGGGAGGCGAGCTATGGCTACACCTTC
TRBV19	few	TRBJ2-7	.	18	CASSKVVGGRGLYDEQYF	TGTGCCAGTAGTAAGGTTGTCGGTGGCAGGGGCTTGTATGACGAGCAGTACTTC
TRBV7-9	.	TRBJ1-4	TRBD1	16	CASSYGTGETNEKLFF	TGTGCCAGCAGCTACGGTACAGGGGAGACTAATGAAAAACTGTTTTTT
TRBV4-2	.	TRBJ1-1	.	18	CASSQPRGNFPKNTEAFF	TGTGCCAGCAGCCAACCCAGAGGAAACTTCCCCAAGAACACTGAAGCTTTCTTT
TRBV6-5	once	TRBJ1-3	TRBD1	15	CASTEQGAPGNTIYF	TGTGCCAGCACCGAACAGGGGGCGCCTGGAAACACCATATATTTT
TRBV29-1	.	TRBJ2-7	.	14	CSVRPRMSSYEQYF	TGCAGCGTCAGACCGAGGATGAGCTCCTACGAGCAGTACTTC
TRBV7-8	.	TRBJ2-7	TRBD1	15	CASSLETGSPYEQYF	TGTGCCAGCAGCTTAGAGACAGGGTCCCCCTACGAGCAGTACTTC
TRBV18	.	TRBJ1-1	.	15	CASSSGGRDGTEAFF	TGTGCCAGCTCTTCGGGGGGCAGGGACGGCACTGAAGCTTTCTTT
TRBV18	.	TRBJ2-2	TRBD2	18	CASSPLMPGLANTGELFF	TGTGCCAGCTCACCACTGATGCCGGGACTAGCGAACACCGGGGAGCTGTTTTTT
TRBV15	once	TRBJ1-5	.	15	CATSRDTRPGQPQHF	TGTGCCACCAGCAGAGATACCCGCCCGGGACAGCCCCAGCATTTT
TRBV2	.	TRBJ1-5	TRBD1	14	CASSTDRTYQPQHF	TGTGCCAGCAGCACGGACAGGACATATCAGCCCCAGCATTTT
TRBV18	.	TRBJ1-6	.	16	CASSPTGSSYNSPLHF	TGTGCCAGCTCACCTACAGGGAGCTCCTATAATTCACCCCTCCACTTT
TRBV18	.	TRBJ1-5	.	14	CASSVQGSNQPQHF	TGTGCCAGCTCCGTTCAGGGGAGCAATCAGCCCCAGCATTTT
TRBV4-1	.	TRBJ1-1	.	17	CASSPRSSRGGNAEAFF	TGCGCCAGCAGCCCAAGATCCAGCCGCGGGGGAAACGCTGAAGCTTTCTTT
TRBV3-1/TRBV3-2	.	TRBJ2-7	TRBD2	16	CASSQDRTSGAYEQYF	TGTGCCAGCAGCCAAGATCGGACTAGCGGGGCCTACGAGCAGTACTTC
TRBV5-1	.	TRBJ2-1	TRBD2	17	CASSLDRLAATYNEQFF	TGCGCCAGCAGCTTGGACAGACTAGCTGCGACCTACAATGAGCAGTTCTTC
TRBV11-1	.	TRBJ1-2	.	12	CASSPQTGGYTF	TGTGCCAGCAGCCCCCAGACAGGCGGCTACACCTTC
TRBV7-8	.	TRBJ2-3	TRBD2	15	CASGRLAGLTDTQYF	TGTGCCAGCGGTCGACTAGCGGGATTGACAGATACGCAGTATTTT
TRBV12-3/TRBV12-4	.	TRBJ1-4	.	12	CASSLGAEKLFF	TGTGCCAGCAGTTTGGGGGCCGAAAAACTGTTTTTT
TRBV27	few	TRBJ1-6	TRBD1	14	CASSAQGNNSPLHF	TGTGCCAGCAGCGCACAGGGGAATAATTCACCCCTCCACTTT
TRBV5-6	.	TRBJ1-4	.	17	CASSRDTRIWSNEKLFF	TGTGCCAGCAGCCGGGACACACGGATTTGGTCTAATGAAAAACTGTTTTTT
TRBV6-2/TRBV6-3	.	TRBJ2-7	TRBD2	15	CASSYSASGRNEQYF	TGTGCCAGCAGTTACAGTGCAAGCGGGAGAAACGAGCAGTACTTC
TRBV5-1	.	TRBJ1-4	TRBD1	16	CASSGRGMMANEKLFF	TGCGCCAGCAGCGGCAGGGGGATGATGGCTAATGAAAAACTGTTTTTT
TRBV3-1/TRBV3-2	once	TRBJ2-1	TRBD2	16	CASSPIEREIGNEQFF	TGTGCCAGCAGCCCTATTGAGCGGGAGATCGGCAATGAGCAGTTCTTC
TRBV19	.	TRBJ2-7	.	14	CASSIEQGRPEQYF	TGTGCCAGTAGTATTGAACAGGGACGGCCCGAGCAGTACTTC
TRBV10-1	.	TRBJ2-7	.	14	CASSSAGQIYEQYF	TGCGCCAGCAGCTCGGCGGGGCAGATCTACGAGCAGTACTTC
TRBV7-3	.	TRBJ2-5	TRBD2	14	CASSRTSGGEAQYF	TGTGCCAGCAGCCGGACTAGCGGCGGGGAGGCCCAGTACTTC
TRBV19	.	TRBJ2-3	TRBD2	16	CASRRALAGGPDTQYF	TGTGCCAGTAGGAGAGCACTAGCGGGAGGGCCGGATACGCAGTATTTT
TRBV29-1	.	TRBJ1-3	.	17	CSVDGGGKEGPGNTIYF	TGCAGCGTTGATGGCGGGGGGAAAGAAGGTCCTGGAAACACCATATATTTT
TRBV5-1	few	TRBJ2-1	.	15	CASSPSQGSYNEQFF	TGCGCCAGCAGCCCCTCCCAGGGGTCCTACAATGAGCAGTTCTTC
TRBV19	.	TRBJ2-7	.	12	CASSIPPDEQYF	TGTGCCAGTAGTATTCCCCCTGACGAGCAGTACTTC
TRBV9	.	TRBJ2-6	TRBD1	21	CASSVATRGQEVESGANVLTF	TGTGCCAGCAGCGTAGCTACTAGGGGACAGGAAGTTGAGTCTGGGGCCAACGTCCTGACTTTC
TRBV2	.	TRBJ2-1	TRBD2	15	CASTGTSGLYNEQFF	TGTGCCAGCACCGGGACTAGCGGACTCTACAATGAGCAGTTCTTC
TRBV6-1	.	TRBJ2-7	.	14	CASSERTFSYEQYF	TGTGCCAGCAGTGAAAGGACTTTCTCCTACGAGCAGTACTTC
TRBV27	.	TRBJ2-7	.	16	CASSLSIGEVGYEQYF	TGTGCCAGCAGTCTCTCAATTGGGGAGGTAGGCTACGAGCAGTACTTC
TRBV10-2	.	TRBJ2-5	TRBD2	15	CASRGLAAPGETQYF	TGCGCCAGCAGGGGACTAGCGGCCCCGGGGGAGACCCAGTACTTC
TRBV27	.	TRBJ2-3	.	19	CASSGSGTTRLKGTDTQYF	TGTGCCAGCAGTGGGTCCGGGACAACCAGGTTAAAAGGCACAGATACGCAGTATTTT
TRBV28	.	TRBJ2-7	TRBD2	14	CASSLRTSAYEQYF	TGTGCCAGCAGTTTACGGACTAGCGCCTACGAGCAGTACTTC
TRBV9	.	TRBJ2-7	.	13	CASSAPTLNEQYF	TGTGCCAGCAGCGCACCGACTCTCAACGAGCAGTACTTC
TRBV3-1/TRBV3-2	.	TRBJ1-1	.	15	CASSQGGTPNTEAFF	TGTGCCAGCAGCCAAGGAGGGACACCGAACACTGAAGCTTTCTTT
TRBV6-5	.	TRBJ2-7	.	15	CASSYSGADVYEQYF	TGTGCCAGCAGTTACTCGGGAGCTGACGTGTACGAGCAGTACTTC
TRBV6-5	.	TRBJ2-3	.	15	CASSSNRVQTDTQYF	TGTGCCAGCAGTAGCAACAGAGTACAAACAGATACGCAGTATTTT
TRBV4-1	.	TRBJ1-1	TRBD1	13	CASSQEDRVIAFF	TGCGCCAGCAGCCAAGAGGACAGGGTTATCGCTTTCTTT
TRBV7-9	.	TRBJ2-1	.	18	CASSFPSFPEDSVNEQFF	TGTGCCAGCAGTTTTCCTTCTTTCCCCGAGGACAGCGTCAATGAGCAGTTCTTC
TRBV5-4	.	TRBJ1-2	TRBD1	16	CASSSPTGQGAYGYTF	TGTGCCAGCAGCTCGCCCACAGGACAGGGGGCTTATGGCTACACCTTC
TRBV7-9	.	TRBJ1-6	.	15	CASSLGGGEDSPLHF	TGTGCCAGCAGCTTAGGAGGGGGAGAGGATTCACCCCTCCACTTT
TRBV25-1	.	TRBJ1-2	.	14	CASSESRQVVGYTF	TGTGCCAGCAGTGAATCAAGACAGGTCGTCGGCTACACCTTC
TRBV3-1/TRBV3-2	.	TRBJ2-3	TRBD2	19	CASSQGTSGGGTSTDTQYF	TGTGCCAGCAGCCAAGGGACTAGCGGGGGGGGTACTAGCACAGATACGCAGTATTTT
TRBV7-9	.	TRBJ2-1	.	12	CASSLVLLEQFF	TGTGCCAGCAGCTTAGTACTACTTGAGCAGTTCTTC